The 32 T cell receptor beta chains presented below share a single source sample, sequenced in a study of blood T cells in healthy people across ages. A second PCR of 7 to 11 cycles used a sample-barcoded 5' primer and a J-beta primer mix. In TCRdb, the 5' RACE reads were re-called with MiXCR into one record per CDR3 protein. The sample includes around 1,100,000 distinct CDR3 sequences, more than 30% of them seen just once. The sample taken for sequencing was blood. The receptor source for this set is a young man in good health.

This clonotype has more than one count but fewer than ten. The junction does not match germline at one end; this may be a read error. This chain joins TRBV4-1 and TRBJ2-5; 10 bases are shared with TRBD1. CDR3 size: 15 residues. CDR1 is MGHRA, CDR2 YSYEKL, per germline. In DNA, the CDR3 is TGCGCCAGCAGCCAGCGGACAGGGGGTTGGGAGACTCAGTACTTC. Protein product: CASSQRTGGWETQYF.

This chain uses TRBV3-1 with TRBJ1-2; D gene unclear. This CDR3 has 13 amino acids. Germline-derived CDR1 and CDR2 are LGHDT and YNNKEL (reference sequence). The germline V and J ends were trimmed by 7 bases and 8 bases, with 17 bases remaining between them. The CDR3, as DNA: TGTGCCAGCACCCCGAATGGGTTTGAGGGCTACACCTTC. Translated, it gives CASTPNGFEGYTF.

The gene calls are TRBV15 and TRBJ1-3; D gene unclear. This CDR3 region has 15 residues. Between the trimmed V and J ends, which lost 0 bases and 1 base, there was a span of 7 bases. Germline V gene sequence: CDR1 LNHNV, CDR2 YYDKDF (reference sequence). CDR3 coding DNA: TGTGCCACCAGCAGAGACAGTAATTCTGGAAACACCATATATTTT. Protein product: CATSRDSNSGNTIYF.

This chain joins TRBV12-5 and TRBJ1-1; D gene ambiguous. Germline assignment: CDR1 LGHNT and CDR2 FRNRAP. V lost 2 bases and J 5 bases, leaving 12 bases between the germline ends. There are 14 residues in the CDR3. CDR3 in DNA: TGTGCTAGTGGTTTGAGTGTGGGTGTAACTGAAGCTTTCTTT. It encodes CASGLSVGVTEAFF.

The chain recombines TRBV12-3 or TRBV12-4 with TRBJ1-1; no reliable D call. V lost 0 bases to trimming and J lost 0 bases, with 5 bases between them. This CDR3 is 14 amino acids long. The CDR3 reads CASSLATVNTEAFF. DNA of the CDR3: TGTGCCAGCAGTTTAGCCACAGTGAACACTGAAGCTTTCTTT.

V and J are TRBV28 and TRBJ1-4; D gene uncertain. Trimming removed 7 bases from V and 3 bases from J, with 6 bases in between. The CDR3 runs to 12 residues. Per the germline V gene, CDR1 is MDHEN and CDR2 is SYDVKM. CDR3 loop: CASTPANEKLFF. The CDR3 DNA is TGTGCCAGCACCCCAGCTAATGAAAAACTGTTTTTT.

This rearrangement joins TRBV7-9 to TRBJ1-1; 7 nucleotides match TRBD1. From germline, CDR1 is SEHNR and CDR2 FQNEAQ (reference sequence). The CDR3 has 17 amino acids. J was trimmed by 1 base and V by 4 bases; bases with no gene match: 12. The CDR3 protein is CASSYWGTATSNTEAFF. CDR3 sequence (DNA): TGTGCCAGCAGCTATTGGGGGACAGCTACGTCGAACACTGAAGCTTTCTTT.

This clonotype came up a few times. The CDR3 sequence: CASSWDFTSYGYTF. CDR3 DNA: TGTGCCAGCAGCTGGGACTTTACTTCCTATGGCTACACCTTC. The chain carries TRBV5-5 and TRBJ1-2; possible D gene TRBD1, 5 bases. The ends were cut back, 3 bases at V and 4 bases at J, with 13 bases in the middle. CDR3 length: 14 residues. CDR1 and CDR2 from the germline V gene are SGHKS and YYEKEE (reference sequence). The entire variable domain, with the rest obtained from reference TRBV5-5 and TRBJ1-2, is as follows: DAGVTQSPTHLIKTRGQQVTLRCSPISGHKSVSWYQQVLGQGPQFIFQYYEKEERGRGNFPDRFSARQFPNYSSELNVNALLLGDSALYLCASSWDFTSYGYTFGSGTRLTVV.

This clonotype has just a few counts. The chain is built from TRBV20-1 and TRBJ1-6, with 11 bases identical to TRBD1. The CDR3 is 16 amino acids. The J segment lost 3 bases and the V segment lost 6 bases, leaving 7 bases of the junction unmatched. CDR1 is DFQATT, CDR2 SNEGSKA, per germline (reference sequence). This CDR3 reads CSANQGQGGYNSPLHF. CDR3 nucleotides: TGCAGTGCCAACCAGGGACAGGGGGGCTATAATTCACCCCTCCACTTT.

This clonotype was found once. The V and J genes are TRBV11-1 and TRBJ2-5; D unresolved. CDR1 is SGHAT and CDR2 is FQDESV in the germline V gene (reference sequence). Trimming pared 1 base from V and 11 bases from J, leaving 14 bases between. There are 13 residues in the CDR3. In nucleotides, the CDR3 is TGTGCCAGCAGCTTAGACCGGGCTGCTGAGCAGTACTTC. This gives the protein CASSLDRAAEQYF.

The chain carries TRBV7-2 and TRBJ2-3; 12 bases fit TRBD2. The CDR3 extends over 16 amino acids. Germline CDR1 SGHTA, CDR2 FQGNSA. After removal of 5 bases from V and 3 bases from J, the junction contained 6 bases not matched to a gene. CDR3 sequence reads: CASSPNLAGGTDTQYF. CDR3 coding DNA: TGTGCCAGCAGCCCCAATCTAGCGGGGGGGACAGATACGCAGTATTTT.

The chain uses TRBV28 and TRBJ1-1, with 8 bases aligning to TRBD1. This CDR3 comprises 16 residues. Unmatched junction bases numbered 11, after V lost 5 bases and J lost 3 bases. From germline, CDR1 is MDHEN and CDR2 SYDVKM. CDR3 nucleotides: TGTGCCAGCAGTCCTTACCTGGGACAGGACTACACTGAAGCTTTCTTT. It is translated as CASSPYLGQDYTEAFF.

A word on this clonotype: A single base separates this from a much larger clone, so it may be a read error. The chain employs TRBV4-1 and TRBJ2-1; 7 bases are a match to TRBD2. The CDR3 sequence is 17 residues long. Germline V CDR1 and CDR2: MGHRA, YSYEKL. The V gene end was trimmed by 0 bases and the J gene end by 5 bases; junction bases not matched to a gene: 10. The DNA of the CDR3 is TGCGCCAGCAGCCAAGATTTCGGGACTACTCTTCACAATGAGCAGTTCTTC. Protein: CASSQDFGTTLHNEQFF.

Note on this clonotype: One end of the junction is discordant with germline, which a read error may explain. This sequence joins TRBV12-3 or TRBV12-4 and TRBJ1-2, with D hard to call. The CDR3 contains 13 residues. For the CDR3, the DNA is TGTGCCAGCAGTCTCTCTCTCAACTATGGCTACAACTTC. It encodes CASSLSLNYGYNF.

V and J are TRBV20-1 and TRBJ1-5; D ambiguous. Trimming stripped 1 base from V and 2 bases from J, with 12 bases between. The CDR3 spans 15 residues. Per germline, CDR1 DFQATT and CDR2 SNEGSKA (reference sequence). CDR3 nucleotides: TGCAGTGCTAGAGCACCACTGGAGGGCAATCAGCCCCAGCATTTT. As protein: CSARAPLEGNQPQHF.

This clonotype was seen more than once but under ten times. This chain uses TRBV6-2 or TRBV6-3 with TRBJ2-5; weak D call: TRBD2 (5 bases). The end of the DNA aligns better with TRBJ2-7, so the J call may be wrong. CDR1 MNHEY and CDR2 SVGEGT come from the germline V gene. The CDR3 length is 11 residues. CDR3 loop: CASRRGLEQYF. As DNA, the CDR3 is TGTGCCAGCCGCAGAGGGCTCGAGCAGTACTTC.

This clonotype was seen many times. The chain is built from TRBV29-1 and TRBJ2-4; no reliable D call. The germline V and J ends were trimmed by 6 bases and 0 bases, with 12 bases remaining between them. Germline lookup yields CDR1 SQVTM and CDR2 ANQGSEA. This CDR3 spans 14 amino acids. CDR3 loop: CSVAHPIAKNIQYF. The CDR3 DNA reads TGCAGCGTGGCCCACCCCATAGCCAAAAACATTCAGTACTTC.

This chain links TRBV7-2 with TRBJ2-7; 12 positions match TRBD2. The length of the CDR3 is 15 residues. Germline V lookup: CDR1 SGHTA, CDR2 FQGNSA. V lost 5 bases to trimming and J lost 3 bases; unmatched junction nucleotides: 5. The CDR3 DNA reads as TGTGCCAGCAGCATCACTAGCGGGGGGTTCTACGAGCAGTACTTC. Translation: CASSITSGGFYEQYF.

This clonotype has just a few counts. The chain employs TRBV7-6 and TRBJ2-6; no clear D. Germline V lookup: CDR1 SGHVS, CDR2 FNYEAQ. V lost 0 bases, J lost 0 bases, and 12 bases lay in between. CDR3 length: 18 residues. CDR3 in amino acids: CASSLAVETPSGANVLTF. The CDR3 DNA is TGTGCCAGCAGCTTAGCAGTGGAAACACCCTCTGGGGCCAACGTCCTGACTTTC.

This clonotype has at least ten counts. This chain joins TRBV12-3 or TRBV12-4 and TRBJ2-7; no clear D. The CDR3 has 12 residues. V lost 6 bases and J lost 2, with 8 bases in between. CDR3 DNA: TGTGCCAGCAGATACGACACCTACGAGCAGTACTTC. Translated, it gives CASRYDTYEQYF.

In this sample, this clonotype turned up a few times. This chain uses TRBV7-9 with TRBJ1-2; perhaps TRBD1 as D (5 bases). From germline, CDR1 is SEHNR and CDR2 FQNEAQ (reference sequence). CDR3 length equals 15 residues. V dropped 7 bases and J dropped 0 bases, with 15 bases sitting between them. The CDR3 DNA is TGTGCCAGCACCACGGGGGGGACTTCTAACTATGGCTACACCTTC. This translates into CASTTGGTSNYGYTF.

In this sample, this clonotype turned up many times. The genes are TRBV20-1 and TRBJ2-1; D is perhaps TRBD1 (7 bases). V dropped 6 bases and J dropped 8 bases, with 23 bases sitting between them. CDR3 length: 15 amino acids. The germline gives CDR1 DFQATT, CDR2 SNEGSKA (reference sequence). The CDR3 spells CSAPRRDRQGDEQFF. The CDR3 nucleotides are TGCAGTGCCCCGAGGAGGGACAGACAAGGCGATGAGCAGTTCTTC.

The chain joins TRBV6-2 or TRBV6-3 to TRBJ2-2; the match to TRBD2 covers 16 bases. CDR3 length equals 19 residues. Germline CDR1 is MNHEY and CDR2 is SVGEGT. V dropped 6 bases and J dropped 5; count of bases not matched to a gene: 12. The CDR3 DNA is TGTGCCAGCAGATCCGGGACTAGCGGGGGGGCCTTGATAACCGGGGAGCTGTTTTTT. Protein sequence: CASRSGTSGGALITGELFF.

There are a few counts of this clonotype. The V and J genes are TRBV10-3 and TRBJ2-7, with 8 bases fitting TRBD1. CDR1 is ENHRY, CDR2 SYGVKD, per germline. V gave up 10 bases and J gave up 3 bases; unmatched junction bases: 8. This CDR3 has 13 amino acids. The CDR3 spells CATVGTGFYEQYF. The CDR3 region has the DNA TGTGCCACCGTAGGGACAGGTTTCTACGAGCAGTACTTC.

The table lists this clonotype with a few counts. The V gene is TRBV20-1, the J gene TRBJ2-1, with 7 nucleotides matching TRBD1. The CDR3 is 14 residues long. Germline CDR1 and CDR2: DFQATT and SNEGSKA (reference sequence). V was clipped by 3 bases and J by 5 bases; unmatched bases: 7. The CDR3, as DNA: TGCAGTGCTAGGGGTACGGGACAGAACAATGAGCAGTTCTTC. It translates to CSARGTGQNNEQFF.

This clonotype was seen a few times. The CDR3 DNA reads as TGTGCCAGCAGCCAAGAGAAGGGGGGTCGGAATGAGCAGTTCTTC. Residues: CASSQEKGGRNEQFF. J is TRBJ2-1 and V is TRBV3-1; perhaps D is TRBD1 or TRBD2 (6 bases each). In germline, CDR1 is LGHDT, CDR2 YNNKEL (reference sequence). V shed 0 bases and J shed 7 bases, with 13 bases lying between them. The CDR3 is made up of 15 amino acids.

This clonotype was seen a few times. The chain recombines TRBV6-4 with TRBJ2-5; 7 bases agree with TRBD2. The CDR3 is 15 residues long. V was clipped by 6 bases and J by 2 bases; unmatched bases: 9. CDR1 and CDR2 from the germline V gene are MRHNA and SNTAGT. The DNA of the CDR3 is TGTGCCAGCAGCCCCGGACTAGGAGGGCAAGAGACCCAGTACTTC. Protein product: CASSPGLGGQETQYF.

CDR3 loop: CASGGVSYNEQFF. In DNA, the CDR3 is TGTGCCAGCGGAGGGGTCTCCTACAATGAGCAGTTCTTC. V usage is TRBV4-2 and J usage is TRBJ2-1, with a possible D match to TRBD2 (6 bases). Deletions cut 8 bases from V and 0 bases from J, with 8 bases between. The CDR3 sequence is 13 residues long. Germline assignment: CDR1 LGHNA and CDR2 YNFKEQ.

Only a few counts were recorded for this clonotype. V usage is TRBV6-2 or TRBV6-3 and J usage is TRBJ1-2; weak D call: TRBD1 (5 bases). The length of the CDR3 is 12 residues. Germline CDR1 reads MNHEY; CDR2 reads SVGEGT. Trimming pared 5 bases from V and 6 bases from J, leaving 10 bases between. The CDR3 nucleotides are TGTGCCAGCAGTGAAGACAGCGATGGCTACACCTTC. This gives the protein CASSEDSDGYTF.

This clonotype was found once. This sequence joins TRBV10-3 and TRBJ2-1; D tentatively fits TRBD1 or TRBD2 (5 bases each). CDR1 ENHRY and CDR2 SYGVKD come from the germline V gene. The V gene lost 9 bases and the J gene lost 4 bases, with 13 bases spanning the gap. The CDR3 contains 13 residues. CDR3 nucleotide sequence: TGTGCCATGACCGGGACGGAGTACAATGAGCAGTTCTTC. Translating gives CAMTGTEYNEQFF.

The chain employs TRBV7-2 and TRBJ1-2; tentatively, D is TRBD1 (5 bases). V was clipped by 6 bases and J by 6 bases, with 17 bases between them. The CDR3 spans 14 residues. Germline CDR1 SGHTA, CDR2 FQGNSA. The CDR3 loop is CASRDTGGDDGYTF. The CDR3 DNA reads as TGTGCCAGCAGGGATACGGGGGGTGACGATGGCTACACCTTC.

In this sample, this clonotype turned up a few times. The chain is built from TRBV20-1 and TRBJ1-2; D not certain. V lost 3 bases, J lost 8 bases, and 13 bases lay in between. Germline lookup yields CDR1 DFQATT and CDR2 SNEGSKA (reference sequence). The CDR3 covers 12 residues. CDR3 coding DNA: TGCAGTGCTAGCCGTGGACCGCTCGGCTACACCTTC. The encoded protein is CSASRGPLGYTF.